This T cell receptor (beta chain) was sequenced in a study of T cells expressing NK-cell markers. Background on the study: Sequencing of TCR beta repertoires drew on sorted CD3+CD56+NKG2C+, CD3+CD56+NKG2C- and CD3+CD56-NKG2C+ T cells. Seven of the eight sequenced donors were classified as HCMV-seropositive, and one was classified as seronegative.

Germline V gene data show CDR1 as SGDLS and CDR2 as YYNGEE. The CDR3 loop spans 15 amino acids. From the 5' RACE reads, TCRdb lists one entry per CDR3 protein and no DNA. The sample has 150,000 or so distinct CDR3 sequences, and its top ten clones hold less than 20%. The specimen was blood T cells: a sorted CD56 or NKG2C T cell subset, CD4+ or CD8+ T cells, or bulk PBMC T cells (not recorded which). The rearrangement uses TRBV9 and TRBJ2-7; absent DNA, TCRdb's TRBD2 call cannot be checked. The sequence was collected from a woman aged 18-69 years in good health. This CDR3 reads CASSVAGGPAYEQYF.